The 21 T cell receptor beta chains in this list originate from one sample, sequenced in a study of blood T cell repertoires in COVID-19. Assay: immunoSEQ multiplex PCR; the TCRdb copy retains only in-frame clones and omits some. There are roughly 200,000 clones in the sample; approximately 86% occur only once, and around 4.5% lies in the top ten. Sequencing input: PBMCs or T cells enriched from blood (not recorded which). The receptors were gathered from a woman aged 25-40 years who had been exposed to COVID-19.

This chain joins TRBV7-2 and TRBJ1-2; weak D call: TRBD1 (5 bases). V was shortened by 6 bases and J by 2 bases, with 10 bases between the two germline ends. Germline V CDR1 and CDR2: SGHTA, FQGNSA. The CDR3 sequence is 13 residues long. CDR3 residues: CASSPQGNYGYTF. The CDR3 region has the DNA TGTGCCAGCAGTCCCCAGGGAAACTATGGCTACACCTTC.

The chain is built from TRBV10-2 and TRBJ2-1, with 7 bases lining up with TRBD2. This CDR3 has 13 amino acids. Germline lookup yields CDR1 WSHSY and CDR2 SAAADI. V shed 2 bases and J 9 bases; nucleotides not matched to a gene: 4. CDR3 sequence: CASSETSVGEQFF. In DNA form, the CDR3 reads TGCGCCAGCAGTGAGACTAGCGTCGGTGAGCAGTTCTTC.

The chain carries TRBV19 and TRBJ2-1; 10 positions match TRBD2. In germline, CDR1 is LNHDA, CDR2 SQIVND (reference sequence). CDR3 length equals 15 residues. The J segment lost 6 bases and the V segment lost 4 bases, leaving 6 bases of the junction unmatched. For the CDR3, the DNA is TGTGCCAGTAGTAGCATAGCGGGGGGCCGCAATGAGCAGTTCTTC. This translates into CASSSIAGGRNEQFF.

The chain employs TRBV10-3 and TRBJ1-1, with TRBD1 matching 9 bases. Germline loops: CDR1 ENHRY, CDR2 SYGVKD. The junction had 6 bases not matched to a gene; V was cut back by 4 bases and J by 3 bases. The CDR3 contains 15 residues. The CDR3 loop reads CAISGTGGWDTEAFF. The CDR3 DNA is TGTGCCATCAGTGGAACAGGGGGCTGGGACACTGAAGCTTTCTTT.

The rearrangement joins TRBV30 to TRBJ2-3; D is uncertain. This CDR3 has 12 residues. Germline assignment: CDR1 GTSNPN and CDR2 SVGIG (reference sequence). V shed 0 bases and J shed 5 bases, with 6 bases lying between them. The CDR3 reads CAWSVRVDTQYF. The CDR3, as DNA: TGTGCCTGGAGTGTACGGGTAGATACGCAGTATTTT. The full variable domain, completed using reference TRBV30 and TRBJ2-3, is SQTIHQWPATLVQPVGSPLSLECTVEGTSNPNLYWYRQAAGRGLQLLFYSVGIGQISSEVPQNLSASRPQDRQFILSSKKLLLSDSGFYLCAWSVRVDTQYFGPGTRLTVL.

The chain couples TRBV27 to TRBJ1-5; TRBD1 matches at 9 bases. The CDR3 runs 16 residues. Germline CDR1 and CDR2: MNHEY and SMNVEV (reference sequence). The V gene end was trimmed by 2 bases and the J gene end by 4 bases; junction bases not matched to a gene: 6. The CDR3 nucleotides are TGTGCCAGCAGTTTACTGGGGACAGGGAGAAATCAGCCCCAGCATTTT. Residues: CASSLLGTGRNQPQHF.

The chain combines TRBV5-1 with TRBJ1-4, with 7 bases identical to TRBD1. V gave up 2 bases and J gave up 3 bases; unmatched junction bases: 4. The CDR3 contains 15 residues. The germline V gene has CDR1 SGHRS and CDR2 YFSETQ. The CDR3 DNA reads TGCGCCAGCAGCTTTACAGGGGCCGCTAATGAAAAACTGTTTTTT. Its protein product is CASSFTGAANEKLFF.

V gene TRBV5-1 combines with J gene TRBJ2-3; possible D gene TRBD1, 5 bases. The CDR3 length is 15 residues. Germline V gives CDR1 SGHRS, CDR2 YFSETQ. V was trimmed by 4 bases and J by 3 bases, leaving 15 bases between them. The CDR3 protein is CASSLEVGRTDTQYF. The CDR3 DNA is TGCGCCAGCAGCCTAGAGGTGGGGCGGACAGATACGCAGTATTTT.

This chain connects TRBV5-5 to TRBJ2-1; 7 bases are shared with TRBD1. This CDR3 region has 14 residues. Germline lookup yields CDR1 SGHKS and CDR2 YYEKEE (reference sequence). Germline trimming cut 3 bases from V and 5 bases from J; bases unmatched to any gene: 5. The chain's CDR3 is CASSSGQANNEQFF. Written as DNA, the CDR3 is TGTGCCAGCAGCTCCGGACAGGCCAACAATGAGCAGTTCTTC.

The rearrangement links TRBV3-1 (or the pseudogene TRBV3-2) to TRBJ2-7; TRBD1 agrees at 11 bases. Germline values: CDR1 LGHDT, CDR2 YNNKEL (reference sequence). The CDR3 is 18 amino acids. Germline trimming cut 0 bases from V and 0 bases from J; bases unmatched to any gene: 7. CDR3 protein: CASSQDRGGTGGSYEQYF. In nucleotides, the CDR3 is TGTGCCAGCAGCCAAGATAGAGGGGGGACAGGGGGCTCCTACGAGCAGTACTTC.

V and J are TRBV18 and TRBJ2-1; 8 positions match TRBD1. Germline trimming cut 3 bases from V and 1 base from J; bases unmatched to any gene: 2. This CDR3 is 15 amino acids long. CDR1 is KGHSH, CDR2 LQKENI, per germline. The CDR3 sequence: CASSPRTGSYNEQFF. The CDR3 DNA sequence: TGTGCCAGCTCACCTCGGACAGGGTCCTACAATGAGCAGTTCTTC. The complete variable domain, with remaining parts taken from reference TRBV18 and TRBJ2-1, reads NAGVMQNPRHLVRRRGQEARLRCSPMKGHSHVYWYRQLPEEGLKFMVYLQKENIIDESGMPKERFSAEFPKEGPSILRIQQVVRGDSAAYFCASSPRTGSYNEQFFGPGTRLTVL.

CDR3 residues: CASSLEGGRAEKLFF. The CDR3 DNA reads as TGTGCCAGCAGCTTAGAGGGGGGGAGAGCTGAAAAACTGTTTTTT. The rearrangement links TRBV7-9 to TRBJ1-4; D perhaps matches TRBD1 (6 bases). The CDR3 is 15 residues long. Deletions cut 1 base from V and 7 bases from J, with 13 bases between. Germline V gene lookup returns CDR1 SEHNR and CDR2 FQNEAQ (reference sequence).

The CDR3 sequence is CASSIRDRHTGELFF. CDR3 bases: TGTGCCAGCAGCATTCGGGACAGACACACCGGGGAGCTGTTTTTT. The J gene is TRBJ2-2, the V gene TRBV5-4; 7 bases line up with TRBD1. The CDR3 contains 15 residues. Germline values: CDR1 SGHNT, CDR2 YYREEE (reference sequence). V lost 4 bases and J lost 3; bases outside the gene matches: 6.

V usage is TRBV3-1 (or the pseudogene TRBV3-2) and J usage is TRBJ2-1; 11 bases agree with TRBD2. The CDR3 runs 19 residues. Germline CDR1 is LGHDT and CDR2 is YNNKEL (reference sequence). The V and J ends lost 2 bases and 4 bases, in that order; junction bases with no gene match: 13. The CDR3 protein is CASSQLAGGPAGLYNEQFF. As DNA, the CDR3 is TGTGCCAGCAGCCAACTAGCGGGGGGCCCAGCCGGTCTTTACAATGAGCAGTTCTTC.

The CDR3 DNA reads TGTGCCAGCAGCCAATTAGCAGGGACTGATTCCTACGAGCAGTACTTC. Amino acid sequence: CASSQLAGTDSYEQYF. The rearrangement joins TRBV4-2 to TRBJ2-7; possibly TRBD2 for D (6 bases). Germline V gene sequence: CDR1 LGHNA, CDR2 YNFKEQ. Trimming left V 2 bases short and J 1 base short, with 15 bases between. This CDR3 contains 16 residues.

The rearrangement joins TRBV10-3 to TRBJ2-1; maybe TRBD1 (6 bases). V lost 3 bases and J 7 bases, leaving 19 bases between the germline ends. The CDR3 runs 16 residues. Germline values: CDR1 ENHRY, CDR2 SYGVKD. In DNA form, the CDR3 reads TGTGCCATCAGTGACAGTCGACAGGCGCGCGGTAATGAGCAGTTCTTC. Amino acids: CAISDSRQARGNEQFF.

The genes are TRBV6-4 and TRBJ2-3; 16 positions match TRBD2. The CDR3 sequence is 20 residues long. The ends lost 5 bases at V and 1 base at J; junction bases unmatched: 12. Looked up from germline, CDR1 is MRHNA and CDR2 is SNTAGT. The CDR3, as DNA: TGTGCCAGCAGTATGAGACCGGGACTAGCGGGGGGGCCCGGCACAGATACGCAGTATTTT. Protein product: CASSMRPGLAGGPGTDTQYF.

The sample holds one count of this clone. This chain uses TRBV19 with TRBJ1-1, with D perhaps TRBD1 (6 bases). The length of the CDR3 is 13 residues. Germline V gene data show CDR1 as LNHDA and CDR2 as SQIVND (reference sequence). V lost 11 bases to trimming and J lost 4 bases, with 17 bases between them. The DNA of the CDR3 is TGTGCCCCCTCCCCTCGGGGGGCCACTGAAGCTTTCTTT. This codes for CAPSPRGATEAFF. The entire variable domain, with the rest obtained from reference TRBV19 and TRBJ1-1, is as follows: DGGITQSPKYLFRKEGQNVTLSCEQNLNHDAMYWYRQDPGQGLRLIYYSQIVNDFQKGDIAEGYSVSREKKESFPLTVTSAQKNPTAFYLCAPSPRGATEAFFGQGTRLTVV.

CDR3 sequence (DNA): TGTGCCTGGAGTGTACGCAGTTTTGATTCACCCCTCCACTTT. Its protein is CAWSVRSFDSPLHF. This chain links TRBV30 with TRBJ1-6; D remains ambiguous. Germline V CDR1 and CDR2: GTSNPN, SVGIG (reference sequence). Trimming took 0 bases from V and 8 from J, leaving 11 bases between them. There are 14 residues in the CDR3.

V usage is TRBV7-9 and J usage is TRBJ1-2; 9 bases map to TRBD1. CDR1 SEHNR and CDR2 FQNEAQ come from the germline V gene (reference sequence). The length of the CDR3 is 14 residues. Trimming at V came to 3 bases and at J to 4 bases, leaving 3 bases not matched to a gene. CDR3 residues: CASSLGQGPYGYTF. CDR3 nucleotide sequence: TGTGCCAGCAGCTTGGGACAGGGCCCCTATGGCTACACCTTC.

J is TRBJ1-5 and V is TRBV5-6; maybe TRBD1 (6 bases). The length of the CDR3 is 15 residues. The V gene lost 1 base and the J gene lost 5 bases, with 13 bases spanning the gap. Germline V gene data show CDR1 as SGHDT and CDR2 as YYEEEE. CDR3 loop: CASSLSPGEYQPQHF. The CDR3 region has the DNA TGTGCCAGCAGCTTGAGTCCAGGGGAATATCAGCCCCAGCATTTT.